This is a list of T cell receptor beta chains from one sample in a study of graft-versus-host responses after intestinal transplantation. The assay was immunoSEQ multiplex PCR, and TCRdb's table has in-frame clones only and misses some. Of roughly 110,000 clones in the sample, around nine tenths are singletons; the top ten hold about 0.25%. What these receptors recognize is not known. The sample was unstimulated CD4+ T cells sorted from spleen or lymph node cells, taken before transplant. These receptors all come from a human donor who was the organ donor for an intestinal transplant. Each CDR3 is given with its conserved first and last residue. The D gene is left open where the match is weak. Some rows mark clone size as missing; the rest say once, few, many or name a class of expanded clone.

TGTGCCGTACAGGGGGCTGGCAATCAGCCCCAGCATTTT	CAVQGAGNQPQHF	TRBV30	.	TRBJ1-5	TRBD1
TGCAGCGCAGGGGGACTAGCGGGATTGGATGAGCAGTTCTTC	CSAGGLAGLDEQFF	TRBV29-1	.	TRBJ2-1	TRBD2
TGTGCCAGCAGCTCGGTAAGGGGGAACACTGAAGCTTTCTTT	CASSSVRGNTEAFF	TRBV7-9	.	TRBJ1-1	.
TGTGCCAGCAGCCGTCGGACAGGGGATAATCAGCCCCAGCATTTT	CASSRRTGDNQPQHF	TRBV6-5	.	TRBJ1-5	TRBD1
TGTGCCAGCAGCCCGGACAGTCAAGAAAAACTGTTTTTT	CASSPDSQEKLFF	TRBV28	.	TRBJ1-4	.
TGTGCCAGCAGAATGGCAGGGGCCAACGTCCTGACTTTC	CASRMAGANVLTF	TRBV9	.	TRBJ2-6	.
TGTGCCAGCAGCCCCACTAGTAGCTCCTACAATGAGCAGTTCTTC	CASSPTSSSYNEQFF	TRBV7-2	.	TRBJ2-1	.
TGCGCCAGCAGCTTGAGGACAGGGAACACTGAAGCTTTCTTT	CASSLRTGNTEAFF	TRBV5-1	.	TRBJ1-1	TRBD1
TGTGCCAGCAGCCCCGGGACTAGCGATGACGAGCAGTACTTC	CASSPGTSDDEQYF	TRBV11-2	.	TRBJ2-7	TRBD2
TGTGCCAGTAGTCCCGGGACAGGTCAGGGCAATCAGCCCCAGCATTTT	CASSPGTGQGNQPQHF	TRBV19	.	TRBJ1-5	TRBD1
TGTGCCAGCAGTCCCTCCGGACTAGCGGACCAAGATACGCAGTATTTT	CASSPSGLADQDTQYF	TRBV6-7	.	TRBJ2-3	TRBD2
TGTGCCAGCAGAAGACGAGGGCCCCCCTACAATGAGCAGTTCTTC	CASRRRGPPYNEQFF	TRBV27	.	TRBJ2-1	.
TGTGCCAGCAGTAACCAGGGTAGTGGCTACACCTTC	CASSNQGSGYTF	TRBV6-5	.	TRBJ1-2	.
TGTGCCAGCAGTTTAAGTCGAGGTTCCGGGGGCAATGAGCAGTTCTTC	CASSLSRGSGGNEQFF	TRBV27	.	TRBJ2-1	.
TGTGCCAGCAGTCCAGGGACGGGGCGCTATGGCTACACCTTC	CASSPGTGRYGYTF	TRBV27	.	TRBJ1-2	.
TGTGCCAGCAGGATGAGCCAGGGAGATCAGCCCCAGCATTTT	CASRMSQGDQPQHF	TRBV28	.	TRBJ1-5	.
TGTGCCAGCAGCTTAGCCAGGGCCTCAGCTGGAAACACCATATATTTT	CASSLARASAGNTIYF	TRBV7-9	.	TRBJ1-3	.
TGTGCCAGCAGTGAATCGGGCAATCAGCCCCAGCATTTT	CASSESGNQPQHF	TRBV2	.	TRBJ1-5	.
TGCGCCAGCAGCTTGGCCGGGACTAGCGGGACAGGGGCCAACGTCCTGACTTTC	CASSLAGTSGTGANVLTF	TRBV5-1	.	TRBJ2-6	TRBD2
TGTGCCAGCAGCTTATCTAGCTACGAGCAGTACTTC	CASSLSSYEQYF	TRBV7-9	few	TRBJ2-7	.
TGTGCCAGCAGCGGACAGGGACCAGATACGCAGTATTTT	CASSGQGPDTQYF	TRBV2	.	TRBJ2-3	TRBD1
TGCGCCAGCAGCAGGGAGGCCTATTCCGACGAGCAGTACTTC	CASSREAYSDEQYF	TRBV5-1	.	TRBJ2-7	.
TGTGCCAGCACTAGGGGGAGGAACACTGAAGCTTTCTTT	CASTRGRNTEAFF	TRBV6-5	.	TRBJ1-1	.
TGTGCCAGCACCCGGGGAAGGGGATATCAGCCCCAGCATTTT	CASTRGRGYQPQHF	TRBV28	.	TRBJ1-5	.
TGTGCCAGCAGCTTTACGGCGGGAGTAGTAAATACGCAGTATTTT	CASSFTAGVVNTQYF	TRBV9	.	TRBJ2-3	TRBD2
TGTGCCAGCAGCGCCGGACTAGCGGGGCTACAAGAGACCCAGTACTTC	CASSAGLAGLQETQYF	TRBV5-4	.	TRBJ2-5	TRBD2
TGTGCCATCAGTGAGTCCCTAGCGGGAGTAGAATACGAGCAGTACTTC	CAISESLAGVEYEQYF	TRBV10-3	.	TRBJ2-7	TRBD2
TGTGCCAGCAGCTTAACGGGCTGGCCCCAGCATTTT	CASSLTGWPQHF	TRBV7-9	.	TRBJ1-5	.
TGCGCCAGCAGCATTTCGGCGGGAGGGCCTGACACCGGGGAGCTGTTTTTT	CASSISAGGPDTGELFF	TRBV5-1	.	TRBJ2-2	TRBD2